One and the same sample provided the 31 T cell receptor beta chains below, sequenced in a study of metastatic and nonmetastatic thyroid tumors (dated by TCRdb to 2019 to 2021). The library was prepared using PCR. Sequencing used an Illumina HiSeq 4000. TCRdb itself trimmed the public reads at Q25 with fastp, ran MiXCR and retained productive beta chains. The sample records roughly 34,000 clones, about 40% of which are singletons. In total, the top ten clones hold approximately 22% of the sample. None of the patients had been given any treatment before thyroid surgery. Sample: tumor tissue. These receptors were collected from a female donor with papillary thyroid cancer or a benign thyroid nodule (not recorded which). Some clones in this sample may be carry-over from other donors' samples.

J is TRBJ2-5 and V is TRBV18; a possible D gene is TRBD2 (6 bases). The length of the CDR3 is 14 residues. V was shortened by 0 bases and J by 3 bases, with 8 bases between the two germline ends. Germline V CDR1 and CDR2: KGHSH, LQKENI. The CDR3 region has the DNA TGTGCCAGCTCACCACCGTGGGGGGAAGAGACCCAGTACTTC. Its protein product is CASSPPWGEETQYF.

This clone was seen repeatedly, ten times or more. V is TRBV28 and J is TRBJ2-7, with 13 bases identical to TRBD2. The length of the CDR3 is 15 residues. CDR1 is MDHEN, CDR2 SYDVKM, per germline. J was trimmed by 8 bases and V by 3 bases; bases with no gene match: 7. The CDR3 nucleotides are TGTGCCAGCAGTTTCCGGACTAGCGGGAGCAAAAAGCAGTACTTC. Its protein is CASSFRTSGSKKQYF. Together with reference TRBV28 and TRBJ2-7, the CDR3 gives the full variable domain: DVKVTQSSRYLVKRTGEKVFLECVQDMDHENMFWYRQDPGLGLRLIYFSYDVKMKEKGDIPEGYSVSREKKERFSLILESASTNQTSMYLCASSFRTSGSKKQYFGPGTRLTVT.

This clone was counted between two and nine times. V gene TRBV6-1 combines with J gene TRBJ2-7; D may be TRBD1 (5 bases). The length of the CDR3 is 18 residues. V lost 0 bases, J lost 3 bases, and 21 bases lay in between. Germline V CDR1 and CDR2: MNHNS, SASEGT. CDR3 sequence: CASSEAHSGGALFYEQYF. CDR3 in DNA: TGTGCCAGCAGTGAAGCCCATTCAGGTGGGGCTCTATTCTACGAGCAGTACTTC.

This chain joins TRBV6-2 or TRBV6-3 and TRBJ2-1; D is perhaps TRBD2 (6 bases). The V gene lost 6 bases and the J gene lost 5 bases, with 11 bases spanning the gap. This CDR3 comprises 13 residues. Germline-derived CDR1 and CDR2 are MNHEY and SVGEGT. In nucleotides, the CDR3 is TGTGCCAGCAGCACTAGCCTCGACAATGAGCAGTTCTTC. Translation gives CASSTSLDNEQFF.

This clone was counted a few times. V usage is TRBV6-1 and J usage is TRBJ2-7; 11 positions agree with TRBD2. Per germline, CDR1 MNHNS and CDR2 SASEGT. Trimming took 8 bases from V and 6 from J; bases not matched to a gene: 12. The CDR3 loop spans 15 amino acids. CDR3 nucleotide sequence: TGTGCCAGCCGTATTACTAGCGGGAGTTCCCGCGAGCAGTACTTC. This translates into CASRITSGSSREQYF.

Here the CDR3 DNA reads TGTGCCAGCAGCCCAGGACAGGTCGTCGATGAGCAGTTCTTC. Amino acid sequence: CASSPGQVVDEQFF. The chain links TRBV7-2 to TRBJ2-1; 7 bases are shared with TRBD1. V was clipped by 5 bases and J by 8 bases; unmatched bases: 9. The germline V gene encodes CDR1 SGHTA and CDR2 FQGNSA. The CDR3 extends over 14 amino acids.

CDR3 sequence reads: CASSPNSYGYTF. The CDR3 DNA reads as TGTGCCAGCAGTCCCAACAGCTATGGCTACACCTTC. This chain connects TRBV12-3 or TRBV12-4 to TRBJ1-2; D unclear. Trimming stripped 5 bases from V and 4 bases from J, with 8 bases between. The CDR3 sequence is 12 residues long.

The genes are TRBV19 and TRBJ1-5, with D unclear. Deletions cut 4 bases from V and 5 bases from J, with 9 bases between. Germline V gene data show CDR1 as LNHDA and CDR2 as SQIVND (reference sequence). CDR3 length: 13 residues. CDR3 in amino acids: CASSSYTDQPQHF. For the CDR3, the DNA is TGTGCCAGTAGTAGCTACACCGATCAGCCCCAGCATTTT.

The chain links TRBV6-1 to TRBJ1-2, with 7 bases fitting TRBD1. J was trimmed by 5 bases and V by 4 bases; bases with no gene match: 7. The germline CDR1 and CDR2 sequences are MNHNS and SASEGT. The CDR3 consists of 14 residues. CDR3 sequence: CASSVGQSSYGYTF. In DNA form, the CDR3 reads TGTGCCAGCAGTGTGGGACAGTCCTCTTATGGCTACACCTTC.

The rearrangement links TRBV6-9 to TRBJ1-1; D is unresolved. The V and J ends lost 2 bases and 3 bases respectively, with 4 bases between them. The CDR3 is 12 residues long. CDR1 and CDR2 from the germline V gene are MNHGY and SVAAGI. In DNA, the CDR3 is TGTGCCAGCAGTTATGGGGACACTGAAGCTTTCTTT. This translates into CASSYGDTEAFF.

This clone occurred a few times. The CDR3 region is CASSYTGFIQPQHF. In nucleotides, the CDR3 is TGTGCCAGCAGTTATACAGGGTTCATCCAGCCCCAGCATTTT. This chain links TRBV12-3 or TRBV12-4 with TRBJ1-5; a possible D gene is TRBD1 (6 bases). V lost 4 bases and J 7 bases, leaving 14 bases between the germline ends. The CDR3 runs to 14 residues.

This clone turned up a few times. This chain uses TRBV10-1 with TRBJ2-1, with 7 nucleotides matching TRBD2. In germline, CDR1 is WNHNN, CDR2 SYGVQD (reference sequence). J gave up 10 bases and V 3 bases, and 12 bases lay outside the gene matches. The CDR3 loop spans 15 amino acids. The CDR3 sequence is CASSDHQRGLGEQFF. The CDR3 DNA reads TGCGCCAGCAGTGATCATCAGCGGGGTCTCGGCGAGCAGTTCTTC.

A few counts support this clone. The V call is TRBV12-3 or TRBV12-4, the J call TRBJ2-3; D is undetermined. Trimming shortened V by 2 bases and J by 4 bases, and 4 bases separated the two germline ends. This CDR3 region has 12 residues. CDR3 loop: CASSLSSDTQYF. The DNA of the CDR3 is TGTGCCAGCAGTTTATCATCAGATACGCAGTATTTT.

This clone was picked up a small number of times. V and J are TRBV10-3 and TRBJ1-1; D gene unclear. The CDR3 contains 15 residues. Trimming stripped 0 bases from V and 2 bases from J, with 10 bases between. CDR1 and CDR2 (germline): ENHRY, SYGVKD. CDR3 residues: CAISESEQANTEAFF. In DNA form, the CDR3 reads TGTGCCATCAGTGAGTCCGAACAAGCTAACACTGAAGCTTTCTTT.

Only a few counts were recorded for this clone. The chain links TRBV28 to TRBJ1-1; no clear D. Germline V gives CDR1 MDHEN, CDR2 SYDVKM. V gave up 1 base and J gave up 5 bases, with 11 bases separating them. There are 14 residues in the CDR3. This chain's CDR3 is CASSLLEIGTEAFF. CDR3 DNA sequence: TGTGCCAGCAGTTTATTAGAGATTGGGACTGAAGCTTTCTTT.

CDR3 loop: CASSTNPLGSGINEQFF. CDR3 coding DNA: TGCGCCAGCAGCACGAACCCCCTGGGGAGCGGAATCAATGAGCAGTTCTTC. V usage is TRBV5-1 and J usage is TRBJ2-1; D is possibly TRBD2 (5 bases). Trimming left V 4 bases short and J 6 bases short, with 23 bases between. The CDR3 runs 17 residues. From germline, CDR1 is SGHRS and CDR2 YFSETQ.

V usage is TRBV11-3 and J usage is TRBJ2-2; 8 positions agree with TRBD1. Trimming cost V 5 bases and J 4 bases; bases outside gene matches: 6. The CDR3 has 15 amino acids. CDR1 and CDR2 (germline): SGHNT, YENEEA. In DNA, the CDR3 is TGTGCCAGCAGCAAGGACAGGGTTGTCACCGGGGAGCTGTTTTTT. Translated: CASSKDRVVTGELFF.

This clone was found many times. The CDR3 protein is CSARPRQIHPGDTEAFF. The CDR3 nucleotides read TGCAGTGCTAGACCTAGACAGATCCACCCTGGGGACACTGAAGCTTTCTTT. The chain employs TRBV20-1 and TRBJ1-1; a possible D gene is TRBD1 (5 bases). From germline, CDR1 is DFQATT and CDR2 SNEGSKA (reference sequence). V lost 2 bases, J lost 3 bases, and 22 bases lay in between. The CDR3 is made up of 17 amino acids.

The chain links TRBV24-1 to TRBJ1-5, with 10 bases aligning to TRBD1. With V trimmed by 7 bases and J by 3 bases, 5 bases remained unmatched. The CDR3 extends over 15 amino acids. Germline CDR1 KGHDR, CDR2 SFDVKD. In DNA form, the CDR3 reads TGTGCCACCAGCCACGGGACAGGGGCCAATCAGCCCCAGCATTTT. It is translated as CATSHGTGANQPQHF.

This clone was observed a few times. The chain couples TRBV12-3 or TRBV12-4 to TRBJ2-2; a possible D gene is TRBD1 (5 bases). Trimming took 11 bases from V and 5 from J, leaving 12 bases between them. The CDR3 extends over 12 amino acids. The CDR3 sequence: CADSGVTGELFF. In DNA form, the CDR3 reads TGTGCCGACAGTGGGGTTACCGGGGAGCTGTTTTTT.

This clone was observed a few times. The CDR3 loop is CASSRQGRYGYTF. In DNA form, the CDR3 reads TGTGCCAGCAGTAGACAGGGGCGCTATGGCTACACCTTC. J is TRBJ1-2 and V is TRBV6-1, with 8 bases aligning to TRBD1. J was trimmed by 4 bases and V by 5 bases; bases with no gene match: 3. The CDR3 loop spans 13 amino acids. Germline CDR1 reads MNHNS; CDR2 reads SASEGT.

This chain uses TRBV15 with TRBJ2-5; D gene uncertain. CDR1 LNHNV and CDR2 YYDKDF come from the germline V gene (reference sequence). This CDR3 has 13 residues. The V gene lost 0 bases and the J gene lost 5 bases, with 7 bases spanning the gap. The CDR3 spells CATSRDLGETQYF. CDR3 nucleotides: TGTGCCACCAGCAGAGATTTAGGGGAGACCCAGTACTTC.

This clone turned up a few times. The chain carries TRBV11-2 and TRBJ2-3, with D unresolved. In germline, CDR1 is SGHAT, CDR2 FQNNGV. The CDR3 has 15 residues. V was trimmed by 6 bases and J by 2 bases, leaving 15 bases between them. The CDR3 loop is CASRLTHGYTDTQYF. Here the CDR3 DNA reads TGTGCCAGCAGGCTCACTCACGGTTACACAGATACGCAGTATTTT.

This rearrangement joins TRBV6-2 or TRBV6-3 to TRBJ2-3, with TRBD1 matching over 7 bases. The CDR3 totals 13 residues. Looked up from germline, CDR1 is MNHEY and CDR2 is SVGEGT. V lost 0 bases to trimming and J lost 10 bases; unmatched junction nucleotides: 4. The CDR3 spells CASSYSKRGPQYF. The CDR3 DNA sequence: TGTGCCAGCAGTTACTCCAAGAGGGGGCCGCAGTATTTT.

The V call is TRBV14, the J call TRBJ1-6, with 7 positions matching TRBD1. This CDR3 spans 14 amino acids. V was pared by 4 bases and J by 9 bases, with 6 bases of the junction left unmatched. Germline CDR1 is SGHDN and CDR2 is FVKESK. The CDR3 protein is CASSLSGGGSPLHF. For the CDR3, the DNA is TGTGCCAGCAGCCTCTCAGGGGGAGGTTCACCCCTCCACTTT. Full variable domain (remainder filled in from reference TRBV14 and TRBJ1-6): EAGVTQFPSHSVIEKGQTVTLRCDPISGHDNLYWYRRVMGKEIKFLLHFVKESKQDESGMPNNRFLAERTGGTYSTLKVQPAELEDSGVYFCASSLSGGGSPLHFGNGTRLTVT.

The genes are TRBV28 and TRBJ2-7; D may be TRBD1 (5 bases). The CDR3 is 13 amino acids. Germline CDR1 and CDR2: MDHEN and SYDVKM. The V gene lost 6 bases and the J gene lost 5 bases, with 14 bases spanning the gap. The CDR3 DNA is TGTGCCAGCAGCCCGTCCTGGGGCCACGAGCAGTACTTC. Translation gives CASSPSWGHEQYF. The whole variable domain, filled in from reference TRBV28 and TRBJ2-7, reads DVKVTQSSRYLVKRTGEKVFLECVQDMDHENMFWYRQDPGLGLRLIYFSYDVKMKEKGDIPEGYSVSREKKERFSLILESASTNQTSMYLCASSPSWGHEQYFGPGTRLTVT.

The J gene is TRBJ1-6, the V gene TRBV20-1; maybe TRBD1 (5 bases). The CDR3 is 13 residues long. The germline V gene has CDR1 DFQATT and CDR2 SNEGSKA (reference sequence). V was pared by 4 bases and J by 8 bases, with 12 bases between. Here the CDR3 reads CSATVTADSPLHF. In DNA, the CDR3 is TGCAGTGCTACTGTGACAGCGGATTCACCCCTCCACTTT.

The chain links TRBV20-1 to TRBJ1-5, with 10 nucleotides matching TRBD1. Germline V lookup: CDR1 DFQATT, CDR2 SNEGSKA (reference sequence). With V trimmed by 3 bases and J by 4 bases, 0 bases remained unmatched. There are 13 residues in the CDR3. CDR3 amino acids: CSARGQGNQPQHF. The CDR3 DNA is TGCAGTGCTAGGGGACAGGGGAATCAGCCCCAGCATTTT.

This clone turned up a few times. The CDR3 DNA is TGTGCCAGCACCTCATCCCGGGACGTAAACACCGGGGAGCTGTTTTTT. This gives the protein CASTSSRDVNTGELFF. V and J are TRBV27 and TRBJ2-2, with D perhaps assigned TRBD1 or TRBD2 (5 bases each). The V end was cut by 7 bases, the J end by 2 bases, with 17 bases between. Germline-derived CDR1 and CDR2 are MNHEY and SMNVEV (reference sequence). This CDR3 has 16 residues.

The J gene is TRBJ2-3, the V gene TRBV5-1; no definite D call. The V gene's germline CDR1 is SGHRS and CDR2 YFSETQ. This CDR3 region has 14 residues. V shed 7 bases and J shed 2 bases, with 14 bases lying between them. This CDR3 reads CASRRMENTDTQYF. CDR3 nucleotide sequence: TGCGCCAGCCGAAGAATGGAAAACACAGATACGCAGTATTTT.

This clone has ten or more counts. The chain couples TRBV7-9 to TRBJ2-3, with 7 positions matching TRBD1. The length of the CDR3 is 15 residues. Trimming at V came to 6 bases and at J to 2 bases, leaving 8 bases not matched to a gene. Per the germline V gene, CDR1 is SEHNR and CDR2 is FQNEAQ (reference sequence). The CDR3: CASRLRQGNTDTQYF. CDR3 in DNA: TGTGCCAGCAGGCTCCGACAGGGAAACACAGATACGCAGTATTTT.